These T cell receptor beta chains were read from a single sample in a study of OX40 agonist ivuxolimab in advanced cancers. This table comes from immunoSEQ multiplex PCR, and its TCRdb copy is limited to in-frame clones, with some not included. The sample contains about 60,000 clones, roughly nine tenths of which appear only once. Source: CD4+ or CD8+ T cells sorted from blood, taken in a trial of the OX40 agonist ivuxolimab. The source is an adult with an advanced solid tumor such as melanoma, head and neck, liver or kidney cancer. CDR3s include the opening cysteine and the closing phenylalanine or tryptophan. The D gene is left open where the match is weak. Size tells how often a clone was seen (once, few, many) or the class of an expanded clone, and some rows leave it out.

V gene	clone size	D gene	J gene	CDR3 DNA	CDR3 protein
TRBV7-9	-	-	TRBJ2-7	TGTGCCAGCAGCTTAATTAGTGCTAGAAAGGACGAGCAGTACTTC	CASSLISARKDEQYF
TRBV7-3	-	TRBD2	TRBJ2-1	TGTGCCAGCAGCTTAACTGATAGCGGGAGAAATGAGCAGTTCTTC	CASSLTDSGRNEQFF
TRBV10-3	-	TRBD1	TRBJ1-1	TGTGCCACGGGGGGACAGGGCGGCACTGAAGCTTTCTTT	CATGGQGGTEAFF
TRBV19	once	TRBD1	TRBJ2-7	TGTGCCAGTAGTAGGAGCTCCCCGGGACAGGGGTCCCTATTCTCCTACGAGCAGTACTTC	CASSRSSPGQGSLFSYEQYF
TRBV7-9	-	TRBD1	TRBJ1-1	TGTGCCAGCAGTCCGCCCAGAACAGGGGGCGTGTTGTCTGAAGCTTTCTTT	CASSPPRTGGVLSEAFF
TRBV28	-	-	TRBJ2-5	TGTGCCAGCAGTCCCGGACAGCTACAAGAGACCCAGTACTTC	CASSPGQLQETQYF
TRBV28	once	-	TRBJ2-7	TGTGCCAGCGGGACACTCTACGAGCAGTACTTC	CASGTLYEQYF
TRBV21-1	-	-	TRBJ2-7	TGTGCCAGCGGGGGAGGGCACGAGCAGTACTTC	CASGGGHEQYF
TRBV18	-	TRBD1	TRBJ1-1	TGTGCCAGCTCACCACACGAACTAAACAGGGGGGCGCACACTGAAGCTTTCTTT	CASSPHELNRGAHTEAFF
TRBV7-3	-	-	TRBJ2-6	TGTGCCAGCAGCTTGACCGGGGGCAGTGGGGCCAACGTCCTGACTTTC	CASSLTGGSGANVLTF
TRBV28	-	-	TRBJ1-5	TGTGCCAGCACTACCCCCGGGACCCTCACGCATTTT	CASTTPGTLTHF
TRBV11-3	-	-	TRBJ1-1	TGTGCCAGCAGCCTACACCGACAGAACACTGAAGCTTTCTTT	CASSLHRQNTEAFF
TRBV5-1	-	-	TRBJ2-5	TGCGCCAGCAGCCCCCAGGGTGGGGAGACCCAGTACTTC	CASSPQGGETQYF
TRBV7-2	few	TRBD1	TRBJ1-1	TGTGCCAGCAGCCGACAGGGAGGGACTGAAGCTTTCTTT	CASSRQGGTEAFF
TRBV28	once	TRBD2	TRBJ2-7	TGTGCCAGCAGGCCGAGGACTAGCGGGAGCTACGAGCAGTACTTC	CASRPRTSGSYEQYF
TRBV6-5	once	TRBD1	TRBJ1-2	TGTGCCAGCAGTTCGCGAGGACAGGGATTAAACTATGGCTACACCTTC	CASSSRGQGLNYGYTF
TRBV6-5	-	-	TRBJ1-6	TGTGCCAGCAGGCTGGACATCTTGTACTCACCCCTCCACTTT	CASRLDILYSPLHF
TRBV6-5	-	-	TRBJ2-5	TGTGCCAGCAGTTACTCTCCTACCCGGGAGACCCAGTACTTC	CASSYSPTRETQYF
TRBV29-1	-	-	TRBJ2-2	TGCAGCGTTGGAAATGGTCGGGCCGGGGAGCTGTTTTTT	CSVGNGRAGELFF
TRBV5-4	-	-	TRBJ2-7	TGTGCCAGCAGCTTGTCCACTAGCAGGTACGAGCAGTACTTC	CASSLSTSRYEQYF
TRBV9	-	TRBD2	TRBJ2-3	TGTGCCAGCAGCGCTAGACTAGCGGCAGATACGCAGTATTTT	CASSARLAADTQYF
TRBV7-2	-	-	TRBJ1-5	TGTGCCAGCAGCTTTGGGGGTCAGCCCCAGCATTTT	CASSFGGQPQHF
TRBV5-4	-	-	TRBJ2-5	TGTGCCAGCAGCTCTCAACGACACCAAGAGACCCAGTACTTC	CASSSQRHQETQYF
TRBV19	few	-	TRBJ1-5	TGTGCCAGTACCCCCCAGGGTTGGAGTCAGCCCCAGCATTTT	CASTPQGWSQPQHF
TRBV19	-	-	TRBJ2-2	TGTGGCAGTAGAGGAAGGGGACAGAACACCGGGGAGCTGTTTTTT	CGSRGRGQNTGELFF
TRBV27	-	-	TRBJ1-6	TGTGCCAGCAGCTCATGGACCCTCGGGGCTGCCCTCCACTTT	CASSSWTLGAALHF
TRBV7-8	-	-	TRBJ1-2	TGTGCCAGCAGCTTAGCTTTTCCACCCGCCGCCTATGGCTACACCTTC	CASSLAFPPAAYGYTF
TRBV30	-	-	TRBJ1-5	TGTGCCTGGCAGCAAGGACAGCGGGATCAGCCCCAGCATTTT	CAWQQGQRDQPQHF
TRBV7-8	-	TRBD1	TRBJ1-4	TGTGCCAGCAGCTTAGGCAACAGGGGTCATGAAAAACTGTTTTTT	CASSLGNRGHEKLFF
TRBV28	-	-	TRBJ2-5	TGTGCCAGCAGTCTACAGGGTGGGGGGACCCAGTACTTC	CASSLQGGGTQYF
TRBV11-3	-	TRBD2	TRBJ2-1	TGTGCCAGCAGCTTAATCGCTAGCGGGGCCTACAATGAGCAGTTCTTC	CASSLIASGAYNEQFF
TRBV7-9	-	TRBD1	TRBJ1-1	TGTGCCAGCAGCTCCCGGGACAGCGACACTGAAGCTTTCTTT	CASSSRDSDTEAFF
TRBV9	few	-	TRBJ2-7	TGTGCCAGCAGCGTAGGCGACAACTCCTACGAGCAGTACTTC	CASSVGDNSYEQYF
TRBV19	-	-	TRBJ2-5	TGTGCCAGTAGTATCGATAGGGGGAGATCAAGCGGAGAGACCCAGTACTTC	CASSIDRGRSSGETQYF
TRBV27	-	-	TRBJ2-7	TGTGCCAGCAGTTTAGGAGGGACCGAGCAGTACTTC	CASSLGGTEQYF
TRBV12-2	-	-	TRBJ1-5	TGTGCAAGTCGCTTAGTTGGGTACAGCAATCAGCCCCAGCATTTT	CASRLVGYSNQPQHF
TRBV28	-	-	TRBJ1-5	TGTGCCAGCAGTTTGGGGGTCACGAGGACGACGGAGCCCCAGCATTTT	CASSLGVTRTTEPQHF
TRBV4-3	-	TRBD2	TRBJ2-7	TGCGCCAGCAGCCAAGCGAGGTCGGGGGGGTGGGGTGCCGACGAGCAGTACTTC	CASSQARSGGWGADEQYF
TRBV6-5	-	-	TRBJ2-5	TGTGCCAGCAGCGTCGGTCGGAGCGGAGAGACCCAGTACTTC	CASSVGRSGETQYF
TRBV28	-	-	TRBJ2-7	TGTGCCAGCAGCCCCCAACGGACCTCGAGGATCTTC	CASSPQRTSRIF
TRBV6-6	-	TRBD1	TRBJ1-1	TGTGCCAGCAGTCGACAGGGACAGGGAAACACTGAAGCTTTCTTT	CASSRQGQGNTEAFF
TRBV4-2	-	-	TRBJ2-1	TGTGCCAGCAGCCAATCCCTAGTGTCCTACAATGAGCAGTTCTTC	CASSQSLVSYNEQFF